Following are 16 T cell receptor beta chains from one sample sequenced in a study of T cell clonality in common variable immunodeficiency. The table came from immunoSEQ multiplex PCR; TCRdb's copy has only in-frame clones and leaves some out. Listed for the sample are about 40,000 clones, none seen a single time. Material for sequencing was peripheral blood mononuclear cells. The source of these receptors is a person aged 18 to 70 in good health.

In its sample, this clone was seen many times. The read terminates 3 residues before the CDR3 end, so the remaining end is supplied by the germline J gene. This rearrangement joins TRBV5-1 to TRBJ1-2; D possibly corresponds to TRBD1 (6 bases). With 1 base removed from V and 4 bases from J, the gap between germline ends came to 14 bases. This CDR3 is built from 15 residues. Germline V gives CDR1 SGHRS, CDR2 YFSETQ. CDR3 bases read: TGCGCCAGCAGCTTGTGGGGGCAGAGGAGCTATGGC. As protein: CASSLWGQRSYG. The entire CDR3 protein is CASSLWGQRSYGYTF.

The sample holds many counts of this clone. The read ends 3 residues before the CDR3 terminus; that terminus is restored from the germline J gene. This rearrangement joins TRBV20-1 to TRBJ2-5; 7 bases fit TRBD2. The CDR3 extends over 14 amino acids. Germline trimming cut 3 bases from V and 0 bases from J; bases unmatched to any gene: 4. The germline gives CDR1 DFQATT, CDR2 SNEGSKA (reference sequence). CDR3 loop: CSASPRGYQETQYF. CDR3 DNA (partial): TGCAGTGCTAGTCCGCGGGGGTACCAAGAGACC.

This clone was seen repeatedly, ten times or more. This CDR3 reads CALSLGPGAGGYTF. The part of the CDR3 DNA that was read is TGTGCCCTCTCTCTAGGCCCAGGGGCCGGAGGC. The chain has TRBV10-3 and TRBJ1-2; D possibly corresponds to TRBD1 (6 bases). The read gets to within 3 residues of the CDR3 end, and the germline J gene fills in the rest. The CDR3 length is 14 residues. CDR1 ENHRY and CDR2 SYGVKD come from the germline V gene.

In regard to this clone: The CDR3 extends 3 residues past the end of the read, so its final part is completed from the germline J gene. V gene TRBV11-2 combines with J gene TRBJ2-1, with TRBD1 as a possible D gene (6 bases). Germline CDR1 SGHAT, CDR2 FQNNGV. V lost 1 base and J lost 5, with 12 bases in between. CDR3 length: 15 amino acids. The DNA read from the CDR3 is TGTGCCAGCAGCTTAGGAAGGTCAGGGGACAATGAG. It translates to CASSLGRSGDNE. The entire CDR3 sequence reads CASSLGRSGDNEQFF.

There are a few counts of this clone. The CDR3 loop reads CASSLGGQGPLHF. Incomplete CDR3 DNA: TGTGCCAGCAGCTTAGGGGGACAGGGACCC. The rearrangement links TRBV7-9 to TRBJ1-6; 9 positions match TRBD1. Read data end 3 residues before the CDR3 end; the end is taken from the germline J gene. The V gene's germline CDR1 is SEHNR and CDR2 FQNEAQ (reference sequence). The ends lost 1 base at V and 12 bases at J; junction bases unmatched: 1. The CDR3 has 13 amino acids.

Comments on this clone: With the read ending 3 residues before the CDR3 end, the germline J gene is used to fill in that end. This chain joins TRBV19 and TRBJ1-2; 9 bases are shared with TRBD1. The CDR3 totals 14 residues. Germline V CDR1 and CDR2: LNHDA, SQIVND (reference sequence). CDR3 region: CASSGQGKAYDYTF. CDR3 DNA, as far as it was read: TGTGCCAGTAGCGGACAGGGGAAAGCCTACGAC.

This clone showed up many times. Sequencing ends 3 residues short of the CDR3 end; the germline J gene provides the rest. V and J are TRBV5-5 and TRBJ2-5; D uncertain. The CDR3 totals 12 residues. Between the trimmed V and J ends, which lost 4 bases and 2 bases, there was a span of 6 bases. The germline CDR1 and CDR2 sequences are SGHKS and YYEKEE (reference sequence). The CDR3 loop reads CASSPPQETQYF. The covered CDR3 bases are TGTGCCAGCAGCCCCCCTCAAGAGACC.

In its sample, this clone was seen many times. Sequencing ends 3 residues short of the CDR3 end; the germline J gene provides the rest. This chain uses TRBV19 with TRBJ1-2; possibly TRBD1 for D (6 bases). Per germline, CDR1 LNHDA and CDR2 SQIVND (reference sequence). The V end was cut by 4 bases, the J end by 0 bases, with 15 bases between. The CDR3 is 16 amino acids. The part of the CDR3 DNA that was read is TGTGCCAGTAGTAGGGGGGGCACCCCCTCTAACTATGGC. It translates to CASSRGGTPSNYG. The whole CDR3 protein reads CASSRGGTPSNYGYTF.

This clone appeared many times. The read halts 3 residues ahead of the CDR3 end, with the missing end drawn from the germline J gene. The V gene is TRBV19, the J gene TRBJ2-7; D might be TRBD1 (5 bases). V lost 6 bases and J 0 bases, leaving 18 bases between the germline ends. CDR1 and CDR2 (germline): LNHDA, SQIVND (reference sequence). CDR3 length equals 16 residues. This CDR3 is CASSPGHDPSSYEQYF. The part of the CDR3 DNA that was read is TGTGCCAGTAGCCCCGGACACGACCCCAGCTCCTACGAG.

Of note for this clone: The CDR3 end falls 3 residues outside the read, so it is completed with the germline J gene. This chain connects TRBV18 to TRBJ1-1; TRBD1 might be the D (5 bases). V lost 2 bases and J 0 bases, leaving 13 bases between the germline ends. This CDR3 comprises 16 residues. CDR1 KGHSH and CDR2 LQKENI come from the germline V gene. The CDR3 loop reads CASSPFPTEMNTEAFF. The covered CDR3 bases are TGTGCCAGCTCACCATTTCCGACAGAGATGAACACTGAA.

Only a few counts were recorded for this clone. The sequenced part of the CDR3 DNA is TGTGCCAGTAGTATAGGGTATAGCGGGGGGGCGAGGTATGAG. Translated, it gives CASSIGYSGGARYE. The full CDR3 reads CASSIGYSGGARYEQFF. The chain couples TRBV19 to TRBJ2-1, with 11 bases fitting TRBD2. The CDR3 end falls 3 residues outside the read, so it is completed with the germline J gene. Unmatched junction bases numbered 10, after V lost 1 base and J lost 8 bases. Germline CDR1 and CDR2: LNHDA and SQIVND (reference sequence). This CDR3 is built from 17 residues.

This clone was observed at least ten times. The read gets to within 3 residues of the CDR3 end, and the germline J gene fills in the rest. The chain links TRBV20-1 to TRBJ1-5, with 9 bases matching TRBD1. Germline assignment: CDR1 DFQATT and CDR2 SNEGSKA (reference sequence). V gave up 6 bases and J gave up 4 bases; unmatched junction bases: 16. The CDR3 is 17 residues long. The CDR3 region is CSARPGTGSFRNQPQHF. The DNA read from the CDR3 is TGCAGTGCCCGCCCCGGGACAGGGTCCTTCAGGAATCAGCCC.

This clone was observed a handful of times. The sequence runs out 3 residues before the end of the CDR3; the remainder is reconstructed from the germline J gene. The chain is built from TRBV18 and TRBJ2-1, with D possibly matching TRBD1 (6 bases). V was clipped by 3 bases and J by 0 bases, with 9 bases between them. The CDR3 runs to 15 residues. CDR1 is KGHSH and CDR2 is LQKENI in the germline V gene. The CDR3 DNA, read in part, is TGTGCCAGCTCACCCGGACAGATCTCCTACAATGAG. Translating gives CASSPGQISYNE. The CDR3 in its entirety is CASSPGQISYNEQFF.

To note about this clone: The read halts 3 residues ahead of the CDR3 end, with the missing end drawn from the germline J gene. The chain links TRBV11-2 to TRBJ2-7; D might be TRBD2 (6 bases). Germline V CDR1 and CDR2: SGHAT, FQNNGV. The CDR3 contains 15 residues. Deletions cut 1 base from V and 2 bases from J, with 12 bases between. Partial CDR3 DNA: TGTGCCAGCAGCTTAGGTGGCGGGATAACCTACGAG. Translation: CASSLGGGITYE. The entire CDR3 reads CASSLGGGITYEQYF.

There are many counts of this clone. The CDR3 end is not reached by the read, which stops 3 residues before it; the germline J gene fills it in. This chain connects TRBV7-9 to TRBJ2-7; weak D call: TRBD1 (6 bases). The CDR3 sequence is 15 residues long. Trimming left V 0 bases short and J 3 bases short, with 12 bases between. The germline V gene has CDR1 SEHNR and CDR2 FQNEAQ (reference sequence). The part of the CDR3 DNA that was read is TGTGCCAGCAGCTTAGCGGGACAATACGTCTACGAG. Translating gives CASSLAGQYVYE. The whole CDR3 sequence is CASSLAGQYVYEQYF.

Comments on this clone: From the germline J gene comes the end of the CDR3, since the read stops 3 residues before it. The genes are TRBV2 and TRBJ1-4, with D possibly TRBD1 on 5 matching bases. V was shortened by 10 bases and J by 0 bases, with 9 bases between the two germline ends. Germline CDR1 SNHLY, CDR2 FYNNEI. This CDR3 is 13 amino acids long. The CDR3 reads CATVRATNEKLFF. CDR3 DNA (partial): TGTGCCACCGTCAGGGCAACTAATGAAAAA.